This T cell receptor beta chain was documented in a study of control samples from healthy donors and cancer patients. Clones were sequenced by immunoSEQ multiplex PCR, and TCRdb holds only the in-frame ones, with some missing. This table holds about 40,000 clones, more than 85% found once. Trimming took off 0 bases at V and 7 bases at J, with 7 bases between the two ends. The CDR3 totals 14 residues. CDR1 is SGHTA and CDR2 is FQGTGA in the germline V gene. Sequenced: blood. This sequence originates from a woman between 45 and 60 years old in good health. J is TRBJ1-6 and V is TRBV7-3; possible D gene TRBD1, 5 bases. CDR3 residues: CASSLTGANSPLHF. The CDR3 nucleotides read TGTGCCAGCAGCTTAACAGGGGCGAATTCACCCCTCCACTTT.